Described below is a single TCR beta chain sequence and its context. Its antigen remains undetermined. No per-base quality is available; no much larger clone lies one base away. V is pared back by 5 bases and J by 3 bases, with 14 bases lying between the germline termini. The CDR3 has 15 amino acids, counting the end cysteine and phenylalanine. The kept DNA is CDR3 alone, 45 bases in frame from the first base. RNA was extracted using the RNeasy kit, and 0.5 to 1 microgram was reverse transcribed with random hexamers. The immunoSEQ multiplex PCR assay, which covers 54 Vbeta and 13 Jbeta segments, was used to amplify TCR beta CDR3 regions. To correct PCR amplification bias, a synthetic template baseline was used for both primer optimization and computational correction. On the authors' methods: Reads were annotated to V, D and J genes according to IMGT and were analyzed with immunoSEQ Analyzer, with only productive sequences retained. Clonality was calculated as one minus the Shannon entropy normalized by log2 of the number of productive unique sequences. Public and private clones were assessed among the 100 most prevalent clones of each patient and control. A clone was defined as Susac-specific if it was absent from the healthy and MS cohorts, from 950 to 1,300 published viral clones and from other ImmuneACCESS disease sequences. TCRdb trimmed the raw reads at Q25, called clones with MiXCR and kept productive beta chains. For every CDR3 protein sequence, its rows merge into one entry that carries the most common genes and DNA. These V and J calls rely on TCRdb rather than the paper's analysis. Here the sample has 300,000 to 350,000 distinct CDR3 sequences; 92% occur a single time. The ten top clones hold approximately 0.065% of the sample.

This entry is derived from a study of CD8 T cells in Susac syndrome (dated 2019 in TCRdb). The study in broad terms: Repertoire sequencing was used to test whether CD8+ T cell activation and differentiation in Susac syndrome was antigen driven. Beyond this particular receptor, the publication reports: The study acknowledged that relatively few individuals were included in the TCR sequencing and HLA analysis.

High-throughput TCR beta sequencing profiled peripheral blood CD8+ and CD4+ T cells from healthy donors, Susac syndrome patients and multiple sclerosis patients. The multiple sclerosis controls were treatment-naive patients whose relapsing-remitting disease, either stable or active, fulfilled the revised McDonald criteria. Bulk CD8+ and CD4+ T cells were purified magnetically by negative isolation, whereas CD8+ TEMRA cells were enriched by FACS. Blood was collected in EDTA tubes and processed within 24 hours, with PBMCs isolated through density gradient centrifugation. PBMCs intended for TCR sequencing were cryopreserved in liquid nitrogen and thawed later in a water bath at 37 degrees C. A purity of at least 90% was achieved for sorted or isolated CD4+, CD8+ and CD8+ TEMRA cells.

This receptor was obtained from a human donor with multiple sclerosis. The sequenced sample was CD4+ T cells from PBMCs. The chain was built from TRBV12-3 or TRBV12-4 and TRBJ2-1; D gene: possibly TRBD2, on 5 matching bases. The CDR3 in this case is CASSPRSGYYNEQFF. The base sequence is TGTGCCAGCAGTCCCCGCAGCGGCTACTACAATGAGCAGTTCTTC.